The T cell receptor (beta chain) described here comes from a study of T-cell memory formation after mild COVID-19. Overall study findings and caveats: The study found contracting CD4+ clones mainly in CM and EM and contracting CD8+ clones in EMRA.

TCRdb processed the 5' RACE reads anew with MiXCR; each CDR3 protein has one entry. Of 400,000 to 450,000 distinct CDR3 sequences listed, under 20% are singletons. Germline values: CDR1 SGHRS, CDR2 YFSETQ. CDR3 length: 15 amino acids. V shed 2 bases and J shed 5 bases, with 13 bases lying between them. Only a few counts were recorded for this clonotype. The antigen remains unidentified. The specimen sequenced was PBMCs or a T cell subset sorted from them (not recorded which). The clonotype comes from a man between 18 and 35 years old who had mild COVID-19 (a few samples of this study predate the infection). Cell type and time point are not known. V and J are TRBV5-1 and TRBJ2-2; D gene unclear. The CDR3 here is CASSFSEARTGELFF. Here the CDR3 DNA reads TGCGCCAGCAGCTTTAGTGAAGCCCGAACCGGGGAGCTGTTTTTT.